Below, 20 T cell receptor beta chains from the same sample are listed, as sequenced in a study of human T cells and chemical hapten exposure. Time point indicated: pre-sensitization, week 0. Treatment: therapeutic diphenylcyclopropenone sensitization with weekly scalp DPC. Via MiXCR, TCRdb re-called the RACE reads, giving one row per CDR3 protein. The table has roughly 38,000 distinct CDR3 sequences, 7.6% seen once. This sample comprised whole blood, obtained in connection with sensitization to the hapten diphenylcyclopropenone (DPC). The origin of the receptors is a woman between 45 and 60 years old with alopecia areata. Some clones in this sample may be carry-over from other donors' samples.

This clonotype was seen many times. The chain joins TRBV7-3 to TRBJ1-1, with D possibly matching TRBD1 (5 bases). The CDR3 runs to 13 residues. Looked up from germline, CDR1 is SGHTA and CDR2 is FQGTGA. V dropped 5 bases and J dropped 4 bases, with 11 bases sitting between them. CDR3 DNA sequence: TGTGCCAGCAGCCCCCAGGGAATCACTGAAGCTTTCTTT. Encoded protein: CASSPQGITEAFF.

The CDR3 DNA follows: TGCAGCGTGTTAGGACAGGAGGGCTACGAGCAGTACTTC. Translating gives CSVLGQEGYEQYF. The chain joins TRBV29-1 to TRBJ2-7; the D gene is possibly TRBD1 (7 bases). With 6 bases removed from V and 3 bases from J, the gap between germline ends came to 15 bases. The CDR3 has 13 amino acids. Germline loops: CDR1 SQVTM, CDR2 ANQGSEA.

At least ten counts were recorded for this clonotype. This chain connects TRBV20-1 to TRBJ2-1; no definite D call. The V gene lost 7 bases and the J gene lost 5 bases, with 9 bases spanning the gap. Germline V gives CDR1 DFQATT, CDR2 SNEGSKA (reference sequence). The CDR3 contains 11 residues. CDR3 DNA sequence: TGCAGTGTGGGTAGGAACAATGAGCAGTTCTTC. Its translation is CSVGRNNEQFF.

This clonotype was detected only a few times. The CDR3 bases are TGCGCCAGCAGCCCGTCCGGGACTACCTACACCGGGGAGCTGTTTTTT. As protein: CASSPSGTTYTGELFF. This chain uses TRBV5-1 with TRBJ2-2; 7 positions match TRBD2. J was trimmed by 3 bases and V by 4 bases; bases with no gene match: 9. CDR3 length: 16 residues. Germline CDR1 reads SGHRS; CDR2 reads YFSETQ.

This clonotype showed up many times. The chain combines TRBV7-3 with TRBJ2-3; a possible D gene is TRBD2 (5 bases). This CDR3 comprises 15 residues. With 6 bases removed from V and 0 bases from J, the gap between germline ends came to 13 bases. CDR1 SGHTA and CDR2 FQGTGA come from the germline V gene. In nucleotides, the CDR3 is TGTGCCAGCAGTCTCATGGCGGGTAGCACAGATACGCAGTATTTT. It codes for CASSLMAGSTDTQYF.

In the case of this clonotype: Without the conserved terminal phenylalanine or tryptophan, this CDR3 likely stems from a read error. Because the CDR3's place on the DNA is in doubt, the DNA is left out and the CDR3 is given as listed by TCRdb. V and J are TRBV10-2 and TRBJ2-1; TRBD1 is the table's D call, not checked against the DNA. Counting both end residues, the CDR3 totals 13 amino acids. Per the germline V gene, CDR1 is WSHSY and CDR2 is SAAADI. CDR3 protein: CASSKNGQGFLHV.

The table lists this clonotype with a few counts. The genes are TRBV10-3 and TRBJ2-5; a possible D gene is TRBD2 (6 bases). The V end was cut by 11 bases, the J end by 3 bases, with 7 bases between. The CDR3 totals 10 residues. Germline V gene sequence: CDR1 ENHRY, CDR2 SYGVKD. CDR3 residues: CASGEETQYF. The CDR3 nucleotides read TGTGCCTCGGGAGAAGAGACCCAGTACTTC.

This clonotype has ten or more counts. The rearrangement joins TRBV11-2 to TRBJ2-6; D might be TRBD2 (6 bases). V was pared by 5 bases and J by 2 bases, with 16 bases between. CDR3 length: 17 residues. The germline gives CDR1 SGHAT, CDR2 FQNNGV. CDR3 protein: CASSPWTGDPGANVLTF. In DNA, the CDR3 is TGTGCCAGCAGCCCATGGACGGGAGATCCTGGGGCCAACGTCCTGACTTTC.

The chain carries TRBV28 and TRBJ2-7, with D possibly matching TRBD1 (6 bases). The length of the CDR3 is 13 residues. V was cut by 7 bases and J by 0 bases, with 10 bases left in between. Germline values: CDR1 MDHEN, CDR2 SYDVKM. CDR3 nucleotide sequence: TGTGCCAGCACCGGGGACAACTCCTACGAGCAGTACTTC. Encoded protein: CASTGDNSYEQYF.

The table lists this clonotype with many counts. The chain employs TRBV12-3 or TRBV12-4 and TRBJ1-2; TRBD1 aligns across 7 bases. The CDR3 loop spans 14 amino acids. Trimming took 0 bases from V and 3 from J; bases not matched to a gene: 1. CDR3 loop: CASSLAGGYYGYTF. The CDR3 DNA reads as TGTGCCAGCAGTTTAGCAGGGGGCTACTATGGCTACACCTTC.

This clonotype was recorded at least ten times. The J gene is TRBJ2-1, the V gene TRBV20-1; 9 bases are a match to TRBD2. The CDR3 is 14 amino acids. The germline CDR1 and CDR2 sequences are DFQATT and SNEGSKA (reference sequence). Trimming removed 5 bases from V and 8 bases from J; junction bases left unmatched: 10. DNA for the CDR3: TGCAGTGCTGAGGGTAGAGCGGGAGGATATGAGCAGTTCTTC. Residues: CSAEGRAGGYEQFF.

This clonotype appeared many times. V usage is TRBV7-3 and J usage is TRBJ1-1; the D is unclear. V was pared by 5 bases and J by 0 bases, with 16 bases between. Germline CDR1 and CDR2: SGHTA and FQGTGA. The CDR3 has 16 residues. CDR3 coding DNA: TGTGCCAGCAGCCGCGACCCGACCGGCATGAACACTGAAGCTTTCTTT. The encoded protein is CASSRDPTGMNTEAFF. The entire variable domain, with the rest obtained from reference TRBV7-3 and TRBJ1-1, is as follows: GAGVSQTPSNKVTEKGKYVELRCDPISGHTALYWYRQSLGQGPEFLIYFQGTGAADDSGLPNDRFFAVRPEGSVSTLKIQRTERGDSAVYLCASSRDPTGMNTEAFFGQGTRLTVV.

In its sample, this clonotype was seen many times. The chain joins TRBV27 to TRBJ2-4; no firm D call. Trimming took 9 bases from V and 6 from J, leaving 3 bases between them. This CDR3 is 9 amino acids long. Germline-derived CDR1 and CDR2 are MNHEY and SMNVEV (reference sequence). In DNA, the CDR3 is TGTGCCAGATTAAACATTCAGTACTTC. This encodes CARLNIQYF.

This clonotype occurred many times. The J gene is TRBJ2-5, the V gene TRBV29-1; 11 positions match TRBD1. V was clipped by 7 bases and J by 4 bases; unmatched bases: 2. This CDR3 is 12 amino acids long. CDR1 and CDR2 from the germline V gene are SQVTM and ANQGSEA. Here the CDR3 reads CSEGQGVETQYF. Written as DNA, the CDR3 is TGCAGCGAGGGACAGGGGGTAGAGACCCAGTACTTC.

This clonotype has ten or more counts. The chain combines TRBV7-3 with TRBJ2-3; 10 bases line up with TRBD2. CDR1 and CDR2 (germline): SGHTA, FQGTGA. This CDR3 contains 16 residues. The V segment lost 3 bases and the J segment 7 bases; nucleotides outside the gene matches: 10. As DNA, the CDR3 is TGTGCCAGCAGCTTGTCTTCTAGCGGGAGTGTGAATACGCAGTATTTT. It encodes CASSLSSSGSVNTQYF.

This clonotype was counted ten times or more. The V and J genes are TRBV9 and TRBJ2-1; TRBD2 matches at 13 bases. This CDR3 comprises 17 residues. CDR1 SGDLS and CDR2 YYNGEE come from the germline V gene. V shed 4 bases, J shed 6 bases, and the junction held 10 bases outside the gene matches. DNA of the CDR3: TGTGCCAGCAGCCTCACTAGCGGGAGGGGACTGGGCAATGAGCAGTTCTTC. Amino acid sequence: CASSLTSGRGLGNEQFF.

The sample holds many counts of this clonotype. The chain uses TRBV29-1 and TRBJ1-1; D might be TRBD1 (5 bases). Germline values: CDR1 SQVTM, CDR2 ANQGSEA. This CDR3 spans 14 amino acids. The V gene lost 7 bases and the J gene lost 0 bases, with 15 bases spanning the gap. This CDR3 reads CSDRDRGMNTEAFF. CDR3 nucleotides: TGCAGCGACCGGGACCGCGGGATGAACACTGAAGCTTTCTTT.

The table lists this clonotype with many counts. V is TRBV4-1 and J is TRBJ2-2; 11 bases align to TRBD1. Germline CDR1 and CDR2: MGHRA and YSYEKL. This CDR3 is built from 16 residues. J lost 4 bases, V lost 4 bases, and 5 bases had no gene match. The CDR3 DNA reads TGCGCCAGCAGCCCCGGACAGGGGGCCGTCACCGGGGAGCTGTTTTTT. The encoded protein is CASSPGQGAVTGELFF.

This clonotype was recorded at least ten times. The CDR3 loop is CASSPWTSGNGNEQFF. In DNA, the CDR3 is TGTGCCAGCAGCCCATGGACTAGCGGGAATGGCAATGAGCAGTTCTTC. V gene TRBV11-2 combines with J gene TRBJ2-1; TRBD2 agrees at 12 bases. The CDR3 runs 16 residues. Germline V CDR1 and CDR2: SGHAT, FQNNGV. The trim removed 5 bases at V and 6 bases at J, leaving 8 bases unmatched.

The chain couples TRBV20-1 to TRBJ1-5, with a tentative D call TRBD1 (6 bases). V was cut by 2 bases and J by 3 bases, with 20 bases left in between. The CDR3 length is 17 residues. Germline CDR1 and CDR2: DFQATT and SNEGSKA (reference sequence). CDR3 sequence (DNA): TGCAGTGCTAGATCCGGAGGGGGTGATGGTACCAATCAGCCCCAGCATTTT. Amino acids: CSARSGGGDGTNQPQHF.